Below are 18 T cell receptor beta chains sequenced from a single sample in a study of vaccination and CD4 T cells after COVID-19. The antigens of these receptors remain unknown. Regarding treatment: roughly 11-day PBMC culture with coronavirus spike peptide pools or control peptides (ViraFEST assay). Scientists ran DNA taken from cultured CD4+ T cells through the Oncomine TCR Beta short-read assay for sequencing. TCRdb reprocessed the PCR reads with MiXCR, giving one entry per CDR3 protein. The data show 15,000 to 20,000 distinct CDR3 sequences, roughly 56% seen once. Input material: CD4+ T cells from blood, cultured in vitro. All receptors derive from a human donor who had recovered from COVID-19.

V gene TRBV5-1 combines with J gene TRBJ1-1; unclear D gene. Trimming shortened V by 5 bases and J by 6 bases, and 8 bases separated the two germline ends. The germline CDR1 and CDR2 sequences are SGHRS and YFSETQ. The CDR3 has 11 residues. DNA for the CDR3: TGCGCCAGCAGGGTCGAGGCTGAAGCTTTCTTT. This codes for CASRVEAEAFF. The variable domain in full, completed from reference TRBV5-1 and TRBJ1-1, reads KAGVTQTPRYLIKTRGQQVTLSCSPISGHRSVSWYQQTPGQGLQFLFEYFSETQRNKGNFPGRFSGRQFSNSRSEMNVSTLELGDSALYLCASRVEAEAFFGQGTRLTVV.

This chain uses TRBV4-1 with TRBJ2-2, with D maybe TRBD1 (5 bases). CDR1 is MGHRA and CDR2 is YSYEKL in the germline V gene. V was cut by 1 base and J by 0 bases, with 6 bases left in between. The CDR3 loop spans 15 amino acids. The CDR3 loop is CASSQAGTNTGELFF. The CDR3, as DNA: TGCGCCAGCAGCCAAGCAGGGACGAACACCGGGGAGCTGTTTTTT.

A few counts support this clonotype. The rearrangement joins TRBV20-1 to TRBJ1-1; D gene unclear. CDR3 length: 12 residues. V was clipped by 3 bases and J by 4 bases, with 9 bases between them. Germline loops: CDR1 DFQATT, CDR2 SNEGSKA (reference sequence). The CDR3 spells CSASEGGTEAFF. DNA of the CDR3: TGCAGTGCTAGCGAGGGAGGCACTGAAGCTTTCTTT.

The chain joins TRBV18 to TRBJ2-7; tentative D call: TRBD2 (6 bases). V was pared by 4 bases and J by 1 base, with 11 bases between. The germline CDR1 and CDR2 sequences are KGHSH and LQKENI. The CDR3 loop spans 14 amino acids. The chain's CDR3 is CASSRGAQSYEQYF. DNA for the CDR3: TGTGCCAGCTCACGCGGGGCACAATCCTACGAGCAGTACTTC.

This sequence joins TRBV19 and TRBJ1-6, with D perhaps matching TRBD1 (5 bases). Trimming shortened V by 5 bases and J by 7 bases, and 15 bases separated the two germline ends. This CDR3 has 15 residues. Germline loops: CDR1 LNHDA, CDR2 SQIVND (reference sequence). The CDR3 sequence is CASSVYGTGNSPLHF. The CDR3 nucleotides read TGTGCCAGTAGTGTGTACGGGACGGGGAATTCACCCCTCCACTTT.

This clonotype was found a few times. The chain couples TRBV20-1 to TRBJ1-1; weak D call: TRBD1 (5 bases). V was clipped by 5 bases and J by 5 bases, with 12 bases between them. Per germline, CDR1 DFQATT and CDR2 SNEGSKA (reference sequence). The CDR3 runs 12 residues. For the CDR3, the DNA is TGCAGTGCTCTTCCGGGACGAACTGAAGCTTTCTTT. This gives the protein CSALPGRTEAFF.

V and J are TRBV6-5 and TRBJ1-2, with D perhaps matching TRBD1 (6 bases). CDR1 MNHEY and CDR2 SVGAGI come from the germline V gene. There are 12 residues in the CDR3. With 4 bases removed from V and 5 bases from J, the gap between germline ends came to 8 bases. The CDR3 DNA reads as TGTGCCAGCAGTTCCCAGGGGTATGGCTACACCTTC. This translates into CASSSQGYGYTF.

This chain links TRBV12-3 or TRBV12-4 with TRBJ1-2; 7 nucleotides agree with TRBD1. The V segment lost 1 base and the J segment 3 bases; nucleotides outside the gene matches: 5. The CDR3 has 15 residues. In DNA, the CDR3 is TGTGCCAGCAGTTTAGGAGGGGGCGCCGACTATGGCTACACCTTC. This translates into CASSLGGGADYGYTF.

This sequence joins TRBV6-2 or TRBV6-3 and TRBJ1-1; D may be TRBD1 (5 bases). Germline assignment: CDR1 MNHEY and CDR2 SVGEGT. The CDR3 has 11 amino acids. V shed 4 bases and J shed 5 bases, with 5 bases lying between them. CDR3 loop: CASSWGTEAFF. CDR3 in DNA: TGTGCCAGCAGTTGGGGGACTGAAGCTTTCTTT.

J is TRBJ1-2 and V is TRBV24-1; 7 nucleotides agree with TRBD1. The CDR3 sequence is 13 residues long. Germline assignment: CDR1 KGHDR and CDR2 SFDVKD. Trimming removed 6 bases from V and 3 bases from J; junction bases left unmatched: 3. This CDR3 is CATSRDSYYGYTF. CDR3 sequence (DNA): TGTGCCACCAGTCGGGACAGCTACTATGGCTACACCTTC.

This clonotype was recorded a few times. The chain combines TRBV6-1 with TRBJ1-2; D perhaps matches TRBD1 (5 bases). With 6 bases removed from V and 4 bases from J, the gap between germline ends came to 15 bases. The CDR3 contains 14 residues. Germline V gene data show CDR1 as MNHNS and CDR2 as SASEGT. This CDR3 reads CASSTPGRLYGYTF. In DNA, the CDR3 is TGTGCCAGCAGCACACCGGGGCGACTCTATGGCTACACCTTC.

This chain joins TRBV12-3 or TRBV12-4 and TRBJ1-6; D gene unclear. V shed 6 bases and J shed 8 bases, with 11 bases lying between them. This CDR3 is built from 13 residues. CDR3 nucleotide sequence: TGTGCCAGCAGCTATACTTTTGATTCACCCCTCCACTTT. This codes for CASSYTFDSPLHF.

The rearrangement links TRBV6-4 to TRBJ1-1; no definite D call. The CDR3 is made up of 14 amino acids. Looked up from germline, CDR1 is MRHNA and CDR2 is SNTAGT. V dropped 7 bases and J dropped 2 bases, with 14 bases sitting between them. CDR3: CASKRGRGNTEAFF. CDR3 nucleotides: TGTGCCAGCAAACGAGGGCGAGGAAACACTGAAGCTTTCTTT.

The chain combines TRBV20-1 with TRBJ1-1; D might be TRBD1 (6 bases). Germline V gives CDR1 DFQATT, CDR2 SNEGSKA (reference sequence). V lost 5 bases and J 0 bases, leaving 19 bases between the germline ends. The CDR3 has 16 amino acids. The CDR3 coding sequence is TGCAGTGCTGACTTCCTTGGGGGCACCATGAACACTGAAGCTTTCTTT. It codes for CSADFLGGTMNTEAFF.

The chain couples TRBV28 to TRBJ1-1, with D hard to call. The CDR3 has 16 amino acids. Trimming cost V 6 bases and J 5 bases, with 22 bases left between them. In germline, CDR1 is MDHEN, CDR2 SYDVKM. The CDR3 region is CASRPSAINRKTEAFF. The CDR3 DNA reads as TGTGCCAGCAGACCCAGCGCAATCAACCGGAAGACTGAAGCTTTCTTT.

The V gene is TRBV12-5, the J gene TRBJ2-6, with 8 bases matching TRBD1. Unmatched junction bases numbered 9, after V lost 8 bases and J lost 3 bases. Germline CDR1 and CDR2: LGHNT and FRNRAP. This CDR3 contains 16 residues. As DNA, the CDR3 is TGTGCTAGTTCGGCAGGGGGCTTGGATGGGGCCAACGTCCTGACTTTC. Its protein is CASSAGGLDGANVLTF.

V gene TRBV7-8 combines with J gene TRBJ1-2; no definite D call. Trimming shortened V by 1 base and J by 8 bases, and 8 bases separated the two germline ends. Germline-derived CDR1 and CDR2 are SGHVS and FQNEAQ. The CDR3 consists of 12 residues. Written as DNA, the CDR3 is TGTGCCAGCAGCTTAGTGGGTATGGGCTACACCTTC. Its translation: CASSLVGMGYTF.

V gene TRBV5-1 combines with J gene TRBJ2-5; D tentatively fits TRBD1 or TRBD2 (5 bases each). CDR1 and CDR2 from the germline V gene are SGHRS and YFSETQ. V was cut by 3 bases and J by 4 bases, with 10 bases left in between. This CDR3 has 13 amino acids. CDR3 nucleotide sequence: TGCGCCAGCAGCTCAGGGACCTCAGAGACCCAGTACTTC. Amino acids: CASSSGTSETQYF.